This T cell receptor beta chain was captured in a study of OX40 agonist ivuxolimab in advanced cancers. Study information: Previous treatment with anti-PD-1, anti-PD-L1 or anti-CTLA-4 therapy was allowed; 40% had received some. General observations from the study: CD8+ T cells (on average) carried more expanded clones than CD4+ T cells.

Germline lookup yields CDR1 SNHLY and CDR2 FYNNEI. There are 13 residues in the CDR3. The junction had 5 bases not matched to a gene; V was cut back by 4 bases and J by 9 bases. Data came from immunoSEQ multiplex PCR; TCRdb stores just in-frame clones and leaves some out. The table lists roughly 58,000 clones, 77% of them singletons. To note about this clone: Its antigen is unidentified.

The gene calls are TRBV2 and TRBJ2-1; 8 positions agree with TRBD1. The sample in question was CD4+ or CD8+ T cells sorted from blood, obtained in a trial of the OX40 agonist ivuxolimab. The sequence was collected from an adult with an advanced solid tumor such as melanoma, head and neck, liver or kidney cancer. Written as DNA, the CDR3 is TGTGCCAGCAGTGGGGACAGGTCAGGTGAGCAGTTCTTC. Amino acids: CASSGDRSGEQFF.